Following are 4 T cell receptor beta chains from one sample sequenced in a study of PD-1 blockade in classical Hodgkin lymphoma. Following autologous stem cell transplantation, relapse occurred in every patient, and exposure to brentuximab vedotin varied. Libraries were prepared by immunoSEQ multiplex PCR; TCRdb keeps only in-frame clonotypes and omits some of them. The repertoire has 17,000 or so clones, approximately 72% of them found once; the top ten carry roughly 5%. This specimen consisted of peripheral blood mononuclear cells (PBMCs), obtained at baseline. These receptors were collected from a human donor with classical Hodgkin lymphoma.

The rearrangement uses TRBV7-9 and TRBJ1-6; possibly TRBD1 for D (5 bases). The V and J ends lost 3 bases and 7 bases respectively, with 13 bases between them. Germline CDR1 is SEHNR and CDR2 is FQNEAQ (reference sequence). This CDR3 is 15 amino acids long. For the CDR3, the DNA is TGTGCCAGCAGCTTGGAATCAACAGGAAATTCACCCCTCCACTTT. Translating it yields CASSLESTGNSPLHF.

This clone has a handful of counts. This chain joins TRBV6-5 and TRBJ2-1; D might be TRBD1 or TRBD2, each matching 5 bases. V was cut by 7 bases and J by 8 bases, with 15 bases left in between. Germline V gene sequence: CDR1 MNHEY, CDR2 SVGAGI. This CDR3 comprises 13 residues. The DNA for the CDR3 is TGTGCCAGCACTCCCCCGGGGCTCTATGAGCAGTTCTTC. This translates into CASTPPGLYEQFF.

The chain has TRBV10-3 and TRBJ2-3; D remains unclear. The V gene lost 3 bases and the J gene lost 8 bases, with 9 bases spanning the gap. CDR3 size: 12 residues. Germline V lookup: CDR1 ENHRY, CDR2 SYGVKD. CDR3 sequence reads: CAISEKVVTQYF. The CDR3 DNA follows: TGTGCCATCAGTGAAAAGGTGGTTACGCAGTATTTT.

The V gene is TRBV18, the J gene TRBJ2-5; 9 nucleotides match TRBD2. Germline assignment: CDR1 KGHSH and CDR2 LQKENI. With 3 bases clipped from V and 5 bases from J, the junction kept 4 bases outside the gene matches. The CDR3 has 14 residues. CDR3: CASSPGSGGETQYF. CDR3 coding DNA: TGTGCCAGCTCACCGGGTAGCGGGGGCGAGACCCAGTACTTC. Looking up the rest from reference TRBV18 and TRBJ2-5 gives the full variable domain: NAGVMQNPRHLVRRRGQEARLRCSPMKGHSHVYWYRQLPEEGLKFMVYLQKENIIDESGMPKERFSAEFPKEGPSILRIQQVVRGDSAAYFCASSPGSGGETQYFGPGTRLLVL.